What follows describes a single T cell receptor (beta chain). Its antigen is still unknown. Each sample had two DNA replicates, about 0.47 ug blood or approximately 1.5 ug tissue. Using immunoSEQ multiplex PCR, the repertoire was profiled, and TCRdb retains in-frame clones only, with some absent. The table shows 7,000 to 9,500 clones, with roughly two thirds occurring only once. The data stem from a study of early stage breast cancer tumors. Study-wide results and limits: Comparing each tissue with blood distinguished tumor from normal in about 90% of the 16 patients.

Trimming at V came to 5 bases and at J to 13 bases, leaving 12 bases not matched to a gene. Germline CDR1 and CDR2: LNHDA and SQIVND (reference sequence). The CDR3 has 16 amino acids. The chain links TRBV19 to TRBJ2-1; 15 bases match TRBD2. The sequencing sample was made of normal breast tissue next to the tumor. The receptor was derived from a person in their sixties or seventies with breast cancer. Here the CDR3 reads CASSPGTSGRNDVQFF. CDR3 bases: TGTGCCAGTAGTCCGGGGACTAGCGGGAGGAACGACGTCCAGTTCTTC.